This note documents a single T cell receptor (beta chain) sequence. Its matching antigen is unknown. The sample originates from a study of shared clonotypes between healthy human individuals. Study results and caveats: Larger richness was generally estimated for naive than memory subsets.

Germline CDR1 and CDR2: SNHLY and FYNNEI. The CDR3 is 11 amino acids. With 7 bases removed from V and 7 bases from J, the gap between germline ends came to 11 bases. Naive CD4+ cells were CD45RA-selected; the remaining cells were memory. Samples underwent the assay at deep level. Generated by immunoSEQ multiplex PCR, the TCRdb table keeps only in-frame clones and is missing some. The data show approximately 1.5 million clones, approximately 98.5% seen once. The V gene is TRBV2, the J gene TRBJ2-7, with D hard to call. This sequence was found in a man aged 25 to 45 in good health. Sequencing was performed on naive CD4+ T cells sorted from blood. Regarding subset: CD45RA+ positively selected. The CDR3, as DNA: TGTGCCAGCACCCTAGGTCGTGAGCAGTACTTC. This encodes CASTLGREQYF.